This entry lists 28 T cell receptor beta chains sequenced from one sample in a study of OX40 agonist ivuxolimab in advanced cancers. Sequenced by immunoSEQ multiplex PCR; TCRdb stores in-frame clones only, minus some. The sample has nearly 25,000 clones, around four fifths seen once; the top ten hold about 1.5%. The sequencing here drew on CD4+ or CD8+ T cells sorted from blood, taken in a trial of the OX40 agonist ivuxolimab. These receptors all stem from an adult with an advanced solid tumor such as melanoma, head and neck, liver or kidney cancer.

This clone has only one observation. This rearrangement joins TRBV10-3 to TRBJ2-3; 9 bases agree with TRBD2. The ends lost 3 bases at V and 5 bases at J; junction bases unmatched: 6. Germline V gene data show CDR1 as ENHRY and CDR2 as SYGVKD. The CDR3 totals 15 residues. CDR3 sequence: CAISDPSGEGDTQYF. The CDR3 bases are TGTGCCATCAGTGACCCTAGCGGGGAGGGAGATACGCAGTATTTT.

The chain recombines TRBV7-2 with TRBJ1-2; TRBD1 aligns across 7 bases. From germline, CDR1 is SGHTA and CDR2 FQGNSA. After removal of 5 bases from V and 4 bases from J, the junction contained 7 bases not matched to a gene. This CDR3 contains 14 residues. The CDR3 here is CASSPSTGIYGYTF. The CDR3 DNA follows: TGTGCCAGCAGCCCCTCGACAGGGATCTATGGCTACACCTTC.

The chain couples TRBV7-9 to TRBJ1-1; D not certain. Per germline, CDR1 SEHNR and CDR2 FQNEAQ (reference sequence). This CDR3 is built from 13 residues. Trimming cost V 3 bases and J 0 bases, with 5 bases left between them. The CDR3 sequence: CASSLDLNTEAFF. CDR3 DNA sequence: TGTGCCAGCAGCTTGGATTTGAACACTGAAGCTTTCTTT.

The table lists this clone with a count of one. This sequence joins TRBV5-1 and TRBJ2-7, with TRBD1 matching 9 bases. Germline trimming cut 10 bases from V and 8 bases from J; bases unmatched to any gene: 13. There are 13 residues in the CDR3. Germline CDR1 SGHRS, CDR2 YFSETQ. Here the CDR3 DNA reads TGCGCCCTTACTGGGACAGGGAACTTGAAGCAGTACTTC. The encoded protein is CALTGTGNLKQYF.

This chain connects TRBV19 to TRBJ1-3, with D possibly being TRBD1 (5 bases). Germline-derived CDR1 and CDR2 are LNHDA and SQIVND (reference sequence). V shed 6 bases and J shed 0 bases, with 9 bases lying between them. This CDR3 is built from 14 residues. The DNA for the CDR3 is TGTGCCAGTAGCCGCGACAGCTCTGGAAACACCATATATTTT. Protein sequence: CASSRDSSGNTIYF.

The chain combines TRBV30 with TRBJ2-1, with 10 positions matching TRBD2. The V gene's germline CDR1 is GTSNPN and CDR2 SVGIG (reference sequence). The CDR3 consists of 15 residues. V lost 0 bases, J lost 8 bases, and 7 bases stayed unmatched. The CDR3: CAWSVGSGGYYEQFF. In DNA, the CDR3 is TGTGCCTGGAGTGTAGGTAGCGGGGGGTACTATGAGCAGTTCTTC.

The chain couples TRBV27 to TRBJ1-1; D may be TRBD1 (6 bases). Trimming cost V 2 bases and J 9 bases, with 19 bases left between them. The CDR3 consists of 15 residues. CDR1 MNHEY and CDR2 SMNVEV come from the germline V gene (reference sequence). The CDR3 DNA follows: TGTGCCAGCAGTTTAACCCCCGGGACAACGCCTAAAGCTTTCTTT. This translates into CASSLTPGTTPKAFF.

The genes are TRBV28 and TRBJ2-7; a possible D gene is TRBD2 (5 bases). Trimming left V 5 bases short and J 6 bases short, with 11 bases between. Germline V gene data show CDR1 as MDHEN and CDR2 as SYDVKM. The CDR3 contains 12 residues. The CDR3 bases are TGTGCCAGCAGTCTAACTAGTTCCGAGCAGTACTTC. Translated: CASSLTSSEQYF.

CDR3 coding DNA: TGTGCCAGCAGCTCCCTAAGGAGGGGAAGCGGGGAGCTGTTTTTT. Translated: CASSSLRRGSGELFF. This chain joins TRBV11-2 and TRBJ2-2, with D perhaps matching TRBD2 (6 bases). From germline, CDR1 is SGHAT and CDR2 FQNNGV. The CDR3 has 15 residues. V lost 4 bases and J lost 7, with 16 bases in between.

The chain couples TRBV28 to TRBJ1-6; D is possibly TRBD1 (6 bases). The CDR3 has 16 residues. Trimming pared 5 bases from V and 0 bases from J, leaving 11 bases between. The germline gives CDR1 MDHEN, CDR2 SYDVKM. For the CDR3, the DNA is TGTGCCAGCAGTGCCACAGGGAGCTCCTATAATTCACCCCTCCACTTT. Translation: CASSATGSSYNSPLHF.

The chain carries TRBV4-3 and TRBJ2-7; 9 bases are a match to TRBD1. CDR3 length: 15 amino acids. The germline V gene encodes CDR1 LGHNA and CDR2 YSLEER. V gave up 0 bases and J gave up 4 bases; unmatched junction bases: 4. The DNA of the CDR3 is TGCGCCAGCAGCCAAGAACAGGGGGCGCGATACGAGCAGTACTTC. Its translation is CASSQEQGARYEQYF.

CDR3 bases: TGCGCCAGCTCCGAGGGGGCTAGCACAGATACGCAGTATTTT. Its protein product is CASSEGASTDTQYF. The chain combines TRBV5-1 with TRBJ2-3; 7 bases match TRBD1. V lost 7 bases and J lost 0; bases outside the gene matches: 5. Germline lookup yields CDR1 SGHRS and CDR2 YFSETQ. This CDR3 is built from 14 residues. The entire variable domain, with the rest obtained from reference TRBV5-1 and TRBJ2-3, is as follows: KAGVTQTPRYLIKTRGQQVTLSCSPISGHRSVSWYQQTPGQGLQFLFEYFSETQRNKGNFPGRFSGRQFSNSRSEMNVSTLELGDSALYLCASSEGASTDTQYFGPGTRLTVL.

The rearrangement links TRBV30 to TRBJ2-7; TRBD1 matches 7 bases. With V trimmed by 5 bases and J by 0 bases, 7 bases remained unmatched. CDR3 size: 14 residues. Germline V CDR1 and CDR2: GTSNPN, SVGIG (reference sequence). CDR3 region: CAWADRAGSYEQYF. Here the CDR3 DNA reads TGTGCCTGGGCTGACAGGGCCGGCTCCTACGAGCAGTACTTC.

J is TRBJ1-3 and V is TRBV7-9, with D tentatively TRBD1 (5 bases). V lost 0 bases to trimming and J lost 0 bases, with 12 bases between them. CDR1 SEHNR and CDR2 FQNEAQ come from the germline V gene (reference sequence). The CDR3 covers 17 residues. This CDR3 reads CASSLALTGYSGNTIYF. In nucleotides, the CDR3 is TGTGCCAGCAGCTTAGCGTTAACAGGATACTCTGGAAACACCATATATTTT.

The rearrangement uses TRBV28 and TRBJ1-5; no definite D call. The germline V gene has CDR1 MDHEN and CDR2 SYDVKM. V gave up 6 bases and J gave up 3 bases, with 6 bases separating them. CDR3 size: 12 residues. The CDR3 sequence: CASRGNNQPQHF. CDR3 sequence (DNA): TGTGCCAGCAGGGGGAACAATCAGCCCCAGCATTTT.

This clone appeared a single time. The chain carries TRBV18 and TRBJ1-1; D perhaps matches TRBD1 (6 bases). CDR3 size: 14 residues. V was trimmed by 1 base and J by 4 bases, leaving 10 bases between them. Germline V gene sequence: CDR1 KGHSH, CDR2 LQKENI. This CDR3 reads CASSPQGEATEAFF. CDR3 DNA: TGTGCCAGCTCACCACAGGGGGAGGCCACTGAAGCTTTCTTT. The full variable domain, its missing parts supplied by reference TRBV18 and TRBJ1-1, is NAGVMQNPRHLVRRRGQEARLRCSPMKGHSHVYWYRQLPEEGLKFMVYLQKENIIDESGMPKERFSAEFPKEGPSILRIQQVVRGDSAAYFCASSPQGEATEAFFGQGTRLTVV.

This CDR3 is CASSQARQGTQYF. Here the CDR3 DNA reads TGTGCCAGCAGCCAAGCCCGACAGGGCACGCAGTATTTT. V usage is TRBV14 and J usage is TRBJ2-3; 7 bases map to TRBD1. V was clipped by 1 base and J by 9 bases; unmatched bases: 4. The CDR3 contains 13 residues. CDR1 is SGHDN, CDR2 FVKESK, per germline.

The rearrangement uses TRBV4-3 and TRBJ2-3; 7 bases fit TRBD1. The CDR3 is made up of 14 amino acids. Unmatched junction bases numbered 6, after V lost 5 bases and J lost 4 bases. Germline CDR1 reads LGHNA; CDR2 reads YSLEER. This CDR3 is CASSNGQGADTQYF. The DNA of the CDR3 is TGCGCCAGCAGCAACGGGCAGGGGGCAGATACGCAGTATTTT.

The CDR3 here is CASSRDRGRGEKLFF. The CDR3 nucleotides are TGTGCCAGCAGCCGCGACAGGGGGCGGGGTGAAAAACTGTTTTTT. The rearrangement joins TRBV7-9 to TRBJ1-4; 10 nucleotides line up with TRBD1. The CDR3 extends over 15 amino acids. Germline assignment: CDR1 SEHNR and CDR2 FQNEAQ (reference sequence). V shed 5 bases and J 7 bases; nucleotides not matched to a gene: 7.

The V and J genes are TRBV6-1 and TRBJ1-3, with D possibly TRBD1 on 6 matching bases. This CDR3 is built from 14 residues. The germline V gene encodes CDR1 MNHNS and CDR2 SASEGT. Trimming stripped 8 bases from V and 4 bases from J, with 15 bases between. CDR3 loop: CASGQQGTGNTIYF. Written as DNA, the CDR3 is TGTGCCAGCGGACAACAGGGCACGGGAAACACCATATATTTT.

This clone has only one observation. The chain has TRBV5-1 and TRBJ2-7; 10 bases line up with TRBD1. The CDR3 loop spans 16 amino acids. Germline CDR1 SGHRS, CDR2 YFSETQ. V shed 3 bases, J shed 7 bases, and the junction held 13 bases outside the gene matches. This chain's CDR3 is CASSSLDGTGVFEQYF. CDR3 sequence (DNA): TGCGCCAGCAGCTCCCTGGACGGGACAGGGGTTTTTGAGCAGTACTTC.

The rearrangement joins TRBV11-1 to TRBJ2-7; the match to TRBD1 covers 10 bases. The V segment lost 5 bases and the J segment 4 bases; nucleotides outside the gene matches: 5. The germline V gene encodes CDR1 SGHAT and CDR2 FQDESV (reference sequence). The CDR3 has 14 residues. The CDR3 loop reads CASSPTGGRYEQYF. CDR3 DNA: TGTGCCAGCAGCCCGACAGGGGGCAGATACGAGCAGTACTTC.

This clone was recorded a few times. The chain uses TRBV19 and TRBJ2-2, with D unclear. The germline CDR1 and CDR2 sequences are LNHDA and SQIVND (reference sequence). V lost 3 bases and J lost 3, with 5 bases in between. The CDR3 runs to 13 residues. In DNA, the CDR3 is TGTGCCAGTAGTATTCGGGACACCGGGGAGCTGTTTTTT. This encodes CASSIRDTGELFF.

The genes are TRBV30 and TRBJ2-3; 8 bases are a match to TRBD1. This CDR3 has 15 residues. V trimming: 2 bases; J trimming: 3 bases; junction bases outside the gene matches: 7. From germline, CDR1 is GTSNPN and CDR2 SVGIG (reference sequence). Here the CDR3 reads CAWSPRGTGTDTQYF. Here the CDR3 DNA reads TGTGCCTGGAGTCCTCGAGGGACAGGAACAGATACGCAGTATTTT.

The rearrangement uses TRBV5-5 and TRBJ2-7; 12 bases match TRBD2. The CDR3 runs 15 residues. In germline, CDR1 is SGHKS, CDR2 YYEKEE (reference sequence). The V segment lost 0 bases and the J segment 5 bases; nucleotides outside the gene matches: 3. The CDR3 reads CASSLGGLAGDEQYF. For the CDR3, the DNA is TGTGCCAGCAGCTTGGGGGGACTAGCGGGCGACGAGCAGTACTTC.

The chain carries TRBV10-3 and TRBJ1-2, with D possibly being TRBD1 (5 bases). Trimming removed 2 bases from V and 7 bases from J, with 26 bases in between. Looked up from germline, CDR1 is ENHRY and CDR2 is SYGVKD. This CDR3 has 18 amino acids. CDR3: CAISEQPPQAPGRGGYTF. The CDR3 DNA reads as TGTGCCATCAGTGAGCAGCCCCCACAGGCCCCAGGGAGGGGTGGCTACACCTTC.

V usage is TRBV7-9 and J usage is TRBJ2-7; possible D gene TRBD2, 6 bases. This CDR3 is 14 amino acids long. Germline values: CDR1 SEHNR, CDR2 FQNEAQ (reference sequence). V was cut by 3 bases and J by 3 bases, with 12 bases left in between. The CDR3 DNA reads as TGTGCCAGCAGCTTCGCCATCGGGAGCTACGAGCAGTACTTC. It codes for CASSFAIGSYEQYF.

The chain joins TRBV13 to TRBJ2-2, with TRBD1 matching 8 bases. The V gene's germline CDR1 is PRHDT and CDR2 FYEKMQ (reference sequence). The CDR3 length is 15 residues. J was trimmed by 3 bases and V by 2 bases; bases with no gene match: 2. DNA of the CDR3: TGTGCCAGCAGCTTACAGGGGGCGCACACCGGGGAGCTGTTTTTT. It specifies CASSLQGAHTGELFF.